Listed here are 18 T cell receptor beta chains from one sample, sequenced in a study of blood T cell repertoires in COVID-19. The assay was immunoSEQ multiplex PCR, and TCRdb's table has in-frame clones only and misses some. Of 40,000 to 60,000 clones detected, 68% appear once; the ten largest clones hold 7.5% to 9%. The sequenced material came from peripheral blood. The receptors come from a woman aged 70-85 years with acute or convalescent COVID-19.

This clone was counted a single time. This chain joins TRBV3-1 (or the pseudogene TRBV3-2) and TRBJ2-5; 9 positions match TRBD2. The length of the CDR3 is 14 residues. Trimming removed 4 bases from V and 4 bases from J; junction bases left unmatched: 4. Germline loops: CDR1 LGHDT, CDR2 YNNKEL (reference sequence). This CDR3 is CASSPWRGGETQYF. CDR3 nucleotides: TGTGCCAGCAGCCCATGGCGGGGGGGAGAGACCCAGTACTTC.

This clone was seen just once. The rearrangement joins TRBV2 to TRBJ2-3; maybe TRBD1 (5 bases). The CDR3 loop spans 13 amino acids. CDR1 and CDR2 from the germline V gene are SNHLY and FYNNEI. V was clipped by 1 base and J by 9 bases, with 11 bases between them. In DNA, the CDR3 is TGTGCCAGCAGTGAAGGATTGGCAGGGACGCAGTATTTT. Translated, it gives CASSEGLAGTQYF.

The chain combines TRBV24-1 with TRBJ1-1, with 9 positions matching TRBD1. The CDR3 runs to 12 residues. With V trimmed by 9 bases and J by 6 bases, 4 bases remained unmatched. Germline CDR1 is KGHDR and CDR2 is SFDVKD. The CDR3 loop is CATHWDRAEAFF. CDR3 coding DNA: TGTGCCACCCACTGGGACAGGGCTGAAGCTTTCTTT.

The V gene is TRBV6-4, the J gene TRBJ2-7; D perhaps matches TRBD2 (6 bases). The germline V and J ends were trimmed by 4 bases and 4 bases, with 17 bases remaining between them. This CDR3 is 15 amino acids long. The V gene's germline CDR1 is MRHNA and CDR2 SNTAGT. CDR3 DNA sequence: TGTGCCAGCAGTGCCGGGACTGGCGTCGGGTACGAGCAGTACTTC. This gives the protein CASSAGTGVGYEQYF.

The table lists this clone with a few counts. The V call is TRBV29-1, the J call TRBJ2-5; 7 bases map to TRBD2. The J segment lost 3 bases and the V segment lost 5 bases, leaving 3 bases of the junction unmatched. The germline CDR1 and CDR2 sequences are SQVTM and ANQGSEA. The length of the CDR3 is 12 residues. In DNA, the CDR3 is TGCAGCGTTCGACTAGCCGAAGAGACCCAGTACTTC. Amino acids: CSVRLAEETQYF.

This rearrangement joins TRBV6-5 to TRBJ1-1; maybe TRBD1 (5 bases). V was pared by 6 bases and J by 3 bases, with 11 bases between. CDR3 size: 13 residues. Germline CDR1 MNHEY, CDR2 SVGAGI. This CDR3 is CASRAGLYTEAFF. CDR3 nucleotides: TGTGCCAGCAGGGCGGGGCTCTACACTGAAGCTTTCTTT.

The sample holds a few counts of this clone. This chain links TRBV28 with TRBJ2-7, with TRBD1 as a possible D gene (6 bases). Trimming left V 6 bases short and J 7 bases short, with 16 bases between. Per the germline V gene, CDR1 is MDHEN and CDR2 is SYDVKM. This CDR3 is 13 amino acids long. Written as DNA, the CDR3 is TGTGCCAGCAGCCGACAGGTTTTTGGTGAGCAGTACTTC. Translating it yields CASSRQVFGEQYF.

The V call is TRBV7-7, the J call TRBJ2-5, with D tentatively TRBD1 (6 bases). The CDR3 totals 15 residues. From germline, CDR1 is SSHAT and CDR2 FNYEAQ (reference sequence). Trimming took off 5 bases at V and 5 bases at J, with 18 bases between the two ends. CDR3 sequence (DNA): TGTGCCAGCAGCCTCCCAACAGGGAAGGAGGAGACCCAGTACTTC. Protein product: CASSLPTGKEETQYF.

DNA for the CDR3: TGTGCCAGCAGCCCAGGGACAGTAGGCGGCTACACCTTC. Residues: CASSPGTVGGYTF. The V and J genes are TRBV9 and TRBJ1-2; 7 bases are shared with TRBD1. The germline V gene encodes CDR1 SGDLS and CDR2 YYNGEE. Trimming cost V 4 bases and J 8 bases; bases outside gene matches: 8. The CDR3 length is 13 residues.

CDR3 amino acids: CASSQELSILSYNEQFF. CDR3 nucleotides: TGTGCCAGCAGCCAAGAATTGTCTATACTCTCCTACAATGAGCAGTTCTTC. The rearrangement uses TRBV3-1 (or the pseudogene TRBV3-2) and TRBJ2-1; D gene uncertain. Germline V gene sequence: CDR1 LGHDT, CDR2 YNNKEL (reference sequence). With 0 bases removed from V and 0 bases from J, the gap between germline ends came to 12 bases. The CDR3 loop spans 17 amino acids.

This rearrangement joins TRBV7-2 to TRBJ2-5, with D perhaps matching TRBD2 (5 bases). The germline V gene encodes CDR1 SGHTA and CDR2 FQGNSA. With 2 bases removed from V and 5 bases from J, the gap between germline ends came to 18 bases. This CDR3 is built from 16 residues. The CDR3 nucleotides read TGTGCCAGCAGCTTAAGTAGCGCCTCGGGCCCGGAGACCCAGTACTTC. It is translated as CASSLSSASGPETQYF.

The chain recombines TRBV6-5 with TRBJ1-4, with TRBD1 matching 7 bases. Germline CDR1 reads MNHEY; CDR2 reads SVGAGI. The length of the CDR3 is 14 residues. The V segment lost 7 bases and the J segment 7 bases; nucleotides outside the gene matches: 9. The CDR3 loop reads CASNLQGIGEKLFF. CDR3 DNA sequence: TGTGCCAGCAATCTACAGGGGATAGGTGAAAAACTGTTTTTT.

This clone was detected many times. This chain uses TRBV7-9 with TRBJ2-1; 8 bases map to TRBD1. The length of the CDR3 is 12 residues. Trimming took 5 bases from V and 11 from J; bases not matched to a gene: 5. In germline, CDR1 is SEHNR, CDR2 FQNEAQ (reference sequence). CDR3: CASSPGQEKQFF. The DNA for the CDR3 is TGTGCCAGCAGCCCGGGACAGGAGAAGCAGTTCTTC.

V is TRBV6-5 and J is TRBJ1-3; TRBD1 matches at 7 bases. V dropped 5 bases and J dropped 1; count of bases not matched to a gene: 2. This CDR3 comprises 14 residues. Germline CDR1 and CDR2: MNHEY and SVGAGI. The CDR3 DNA is TGTGCCAGCAGTAACAGGGGTTCTGGAAACACCATATATTTT. Amino acids: CASSNRGSGNTIYF.

This clone occurred many times. The chain couples TRBV19 to TRBJ1-6, with 9 bases fitting TRBD1. This CDR3 region has 14 residues. The V and J ends lost 7 bases and 10 bases, in that order; junction bases with no gene match: 8. Germline V lookup: CDR1 LNHDA, CDR2 SQIVND (reference sequence). This CDR3 is CASTSGDRDSPLHF. CDR3 DNA sequence: TGTGCCAGTACCTCCGGGGACAGGGACTCACCCCTCCACTTT.

The chain joins TRBV30 to TRBJ2-1; possibly TRBD2 for D (6 bases). This CDR3 has 17 amino acids. Germline V gene lookup returns CDR1 GTSNPN and CDR2 SVGIG (reference sequence). V lost 3 bases and J 0 bases, leaving 18 bases between the germline ends. CDR3 bases: TGTGCCTGGAGCCGCTATAGCGGACCCGGCTCCTACAATGAGCAGTTCTTC. Its protein product is CAWSRYSGPGSYNEQFF.

This clone has more than one count but fewer than ten. The CDR3 DNA reads as TGTGCCAGCAGTGAGCAGACAGGGCGGGCTTGGGCTTTCTTT. It is translated as CASSEQTGRAWAFF. The gene calls are TRBV28 and TRBJ1-1; 7 bases map to TRBD1. With 5 bases clipped from V and 11 bases from J, the junction kept 14 bases outside the gene matches. This CDR3 has 14 amino acids. Germline V gene sequence: CDR1 MDHEN, CDR2 SYDVKM.

This chain links TRBV2 with TRBJ2-3; 11 positions match TRBD2. Germline V gives CDR1 SNHLY, CDR2 FYNNEI. CDR3 length: 16 amino acids. Trimming took 6 bases from V and 4 from J; bases not matched to a gene: 9. CDR3 sequence (DNA): TGTGCCAGCAGCCTTCTAGCGGGGGGTACGGCAGATACGCAGTATTTT. Its protein product is CASSLLAGGTADTQYF.